Given below is one T cell receptor beta chain in context. Antigen unknown. The data belong to a study of shared clonotypes between healthy human individuals. The wider study: For every donor, three CD4 naive, three CD4 memory, two CD8 naive and one CD8 memory plates were used.

Study-level results: Generation probabilities were higher for clonotypes shared across all four sorted-subset donors than for unshared ones.

As defined, naive CD8 cells were CD45RO-negative and positively selected for CCR7, with terminally differentiated effector memory CD45RA+ cells excluded. This CDR3 region has 11 residues. CDR1 is MGHDK, CDR2 SYGVNS, per germline. V dropped 5 bases and J dropped 4 bases, with 6 bases sitting between them. The assay was run at deep level. Clones were sequenced by immunoSEQ multiplex PCR, and TCRdb holds only the in-frame ones, with some missing. The sample lists some 2 million clones, about 95% occurring once. The source material was naive CD8+ T cells sorted from blood. The clonotype originates from a man between 18 and 35 years old in good health. This rearrangement joins TRBV25-1 to TRBJ2-7, with D possibly TRBD1 on 5 matching bases. CDR3 protein: CASSPGYEQYF. The CDR3 DNA follows: TGTGCCAGCAGTCCAGGGTACGAGCAGTACTTC.